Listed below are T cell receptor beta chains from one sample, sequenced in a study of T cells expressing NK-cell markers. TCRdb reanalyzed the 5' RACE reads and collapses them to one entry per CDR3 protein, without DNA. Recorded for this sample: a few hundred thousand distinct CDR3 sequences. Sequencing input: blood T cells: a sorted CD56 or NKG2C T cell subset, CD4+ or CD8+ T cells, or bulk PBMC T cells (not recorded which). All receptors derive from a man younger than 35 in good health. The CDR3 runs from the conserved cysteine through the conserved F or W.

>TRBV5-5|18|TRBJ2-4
CASTSAPGLADHKGIQYF
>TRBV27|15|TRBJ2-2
CASSLLTPGTGELFF
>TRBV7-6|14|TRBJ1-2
CASSLAPDPGGYTF
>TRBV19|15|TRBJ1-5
CASSIRQGNVKPQHF
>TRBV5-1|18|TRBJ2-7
CASSYKARQGASTWEQYF
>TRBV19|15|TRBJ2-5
CASSTPSGVQETQYF
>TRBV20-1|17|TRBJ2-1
CSARDHKGTSSYNEQFF
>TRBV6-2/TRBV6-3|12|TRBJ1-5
CASRSINQPQHF
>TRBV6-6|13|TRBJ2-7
CASSQSIHYEQYF
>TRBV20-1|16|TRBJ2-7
CSARDDRLAASYEQYF
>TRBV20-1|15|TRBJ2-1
CSASTTGFSYNEQFF
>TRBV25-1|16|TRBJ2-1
CASSFRLAGGGNEQFF
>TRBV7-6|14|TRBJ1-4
CASSIMGSREKLFF
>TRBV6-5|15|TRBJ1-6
CASNKGQVYNSPLHF
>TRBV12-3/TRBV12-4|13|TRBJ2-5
CASSTSYQETQYF
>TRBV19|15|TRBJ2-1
CASSLLAASNNEQFF
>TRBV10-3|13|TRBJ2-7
CAINQGDRSEQYF
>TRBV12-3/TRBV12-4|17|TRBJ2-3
CASSLGILTGGADTQYF
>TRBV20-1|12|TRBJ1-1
CSARQPNTEAFF
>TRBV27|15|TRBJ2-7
CASTQTSGRPGVQYF
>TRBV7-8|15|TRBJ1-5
CASSPWTGGNQPQHF
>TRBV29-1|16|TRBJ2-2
CSVEEKARLNTGELFF
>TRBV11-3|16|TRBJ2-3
CASSRTGLADTDTQYF
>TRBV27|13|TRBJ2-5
CASSVRAQETQYF
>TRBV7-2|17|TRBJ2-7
CASSLARRLARGAEQYF
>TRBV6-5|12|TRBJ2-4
CASSPDRNIQYF
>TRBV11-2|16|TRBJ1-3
CASSSPGFYSGNTIYF
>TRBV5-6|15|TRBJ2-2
CASSSGPMNTGELFF
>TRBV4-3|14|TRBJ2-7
CASSQDFYVAEQYF
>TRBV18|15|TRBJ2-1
CASSPYQGPYNEQFF
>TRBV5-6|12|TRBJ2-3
CASSLPVDTQYF
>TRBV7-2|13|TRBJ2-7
CASSRIGSYEQYF
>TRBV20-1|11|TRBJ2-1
CSARDYPSQFF
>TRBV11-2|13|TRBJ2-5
CASSSDRQETQYF
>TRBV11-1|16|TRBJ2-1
CASSLRREGSYNEQFF
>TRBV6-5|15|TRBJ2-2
CASSYSYRPNGELFF
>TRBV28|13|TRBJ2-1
CAARSRPGGEQFF
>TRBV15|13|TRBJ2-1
CATSRTAKGEQFF
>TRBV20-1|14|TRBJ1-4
CSARDRRSSEKLFF
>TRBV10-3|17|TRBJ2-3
CAISESGGSGYTDTQYF
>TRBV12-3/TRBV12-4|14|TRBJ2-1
CASSGTGGRSTQFF
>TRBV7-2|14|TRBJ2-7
CASSSTPGLGEQYF
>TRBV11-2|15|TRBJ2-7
CASSLDPWQPREQYF
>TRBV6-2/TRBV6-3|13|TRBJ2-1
CASGQAPWGEQFF